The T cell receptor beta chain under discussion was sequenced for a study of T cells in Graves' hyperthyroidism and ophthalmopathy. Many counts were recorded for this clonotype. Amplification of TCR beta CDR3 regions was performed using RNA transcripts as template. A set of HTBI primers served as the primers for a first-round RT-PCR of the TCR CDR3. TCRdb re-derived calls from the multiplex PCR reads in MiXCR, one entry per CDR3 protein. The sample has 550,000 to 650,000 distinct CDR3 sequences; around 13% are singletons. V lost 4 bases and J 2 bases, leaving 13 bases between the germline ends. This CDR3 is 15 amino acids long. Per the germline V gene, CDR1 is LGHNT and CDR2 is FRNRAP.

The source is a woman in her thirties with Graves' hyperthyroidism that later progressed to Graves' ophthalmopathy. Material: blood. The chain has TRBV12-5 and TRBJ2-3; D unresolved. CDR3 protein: CASGSPTILTDTQYF. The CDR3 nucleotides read TGTGCTAGTGGTTCCCCTACTATCCTCACAGATACGCAGTATTTT.